This T cell receptor (beta chain) came from a study of T cell responses to AZD1222 COVID-19 vaccine. Study-wide results and caveats: The number of AZD1222 recipients seropositive at baseline was only five to seven. Reportedly, nearly half the spike-specific TCRs target unmutated variant regions.

Worth noting for this clone: Its antigen is undetermined.

Sequencing was performed with immunoSEQ multiplex PCR; in TCRdb, only in-frame clones are kept and a portion is missing. Seen here are 100,000 to 150,000 clones, roughly 90% observed once, and the top ten hold roughly 1.5%. The V and J ends lost 1 base and 2 bases, in that order; junction bases with no gene match: 5. The germline CDR1 and CDR2 sequences are SGHTA and FQGNSA. The CDR3 is 16 amino acids. This clonotype originated in an adult in good health. The sequenced sample was peripheral blood, obtained on day 0 of AZD1222 vaccination. The chain links TRBV7-2 to TRBJ1-5; 7 bases are a match to TRBD1. This CDR3 reads CASSLGEGGRNQPQHF. CDR3 DNA: TGTGCCAGCAGCTTAGGAGAAGGGGGCCGCAATCAGCCCCAGCATTTT.